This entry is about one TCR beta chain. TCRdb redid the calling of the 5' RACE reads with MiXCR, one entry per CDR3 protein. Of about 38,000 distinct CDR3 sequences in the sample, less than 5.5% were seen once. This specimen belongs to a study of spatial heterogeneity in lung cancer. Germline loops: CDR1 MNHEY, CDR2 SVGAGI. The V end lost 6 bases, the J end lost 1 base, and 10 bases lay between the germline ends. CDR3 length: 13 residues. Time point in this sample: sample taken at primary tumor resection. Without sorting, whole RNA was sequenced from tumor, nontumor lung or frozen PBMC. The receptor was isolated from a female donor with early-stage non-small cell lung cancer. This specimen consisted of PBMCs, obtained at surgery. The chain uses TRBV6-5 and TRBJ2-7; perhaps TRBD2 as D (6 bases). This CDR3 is CASRTRTSYEQYF. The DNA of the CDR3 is TGTGCCAGCAGGACTAGGACTTCCTACGAGCAGTACTTC.